Below, 10 T cell receptor beta chains from the same sample are listed, as sequenced in a study of blood T cell repertoires in COVID-19. Using immunoSEQ multiplex PCR, the repertoire was profiled, and TCRdb retains in-frame clones only, with some absent. The repertoire consists of roughly 30,000 clones, with 76% occurring once and the leading ten covering almost 40%. The sequencing sample was made of peripheral blood. All receptors come from a man in his 70s with acute or convalescent COVID-19.

This clone was seen a handful of times. The chain joins TRBV7-9 to TRBJ2-3; the match to TRBD2 covers 8 bases. Looked up from germline, CDR1 is SEHNR and CDR2 is FQNEAQ (reference sequence). The ends lost 6 bases at V and 6 bases at J; junction bases unmatched: 8. The CDR3 contains 14 residues. CDR3 sequence (DNA): TGTGCCAGCAGTATTTCGGGGGGGATTGATACGCAGTATTTT. As protein: CASSISGGIDTQYF. Using reference TRBV7-9 and TRBJ2-3 for the parts outside the CDR3, the full variable domain is DTGVSQNPRHKITKRGQNVTFRCDPISEHNRLYWYRQTLGQGPEFLTYFQNEAQLEKSRLLSDRFSAERPKGSFSTLEIQRTEQGDSAMYLCASSISGGIDTQYFGPGTRLTVL.

The rearrangement links TRBV7-6 to TRBJ1-6; possibly TRBD1 for D (6 bases). The CDR3 extends over 16 amino acids. Trimming left V 1 base short and J 5 bases short, with 12 bases between. Germline V gives CDR1 SGHVS, CDR2 FNYEAQ. CDR3 bases: TGTGCCAGCAGCTTAGGAGAAGGGACAAATAATTCACCCCTCCACTTT. Its translation is CASSLGEGTNNSPLHF. The variable domain in full, completed from reference TRBV7-6 and TRBJ1-6, reads GAGVSQSPRYKVTKRGQDVALRCDPISGHVSLYWYRQALGQGPEFLTYFNYEAQQDKSGLPNDRFSAERPEGSISTLTIQRTEQRDSAMYRCASSLGEGTNNSPLHFGNGTRLTVT.

The count of this clone is one. V and J are TRBV7-8 and TRBJ2-3, with 13 bases identical to TRBD2. Germline trimming cut 5 bases from V and 0 bases from J; bases unmatched to any gene: 11. CDR1 is SGHVS, CDR2 FQNEAQ, per germline. The CDR3 loop spans 19 amino acids. Written as DNA, the CDR3 is TGTGCCAGCAGCATTAGGACTAGCGGGGGAACCTCTAGCACAGATACGCAGTATTTT. Translated, it gives CASSIRTSGGTSSTDTQYF.

The chain links TRBV28 to TRBJ1-3; 9 nucleotides line up with TRBD1. V trimming: 5 bases; J trimming: 3 bases; junction bases outside the gene matches: 17. CDR3 length: 19 amino acids. Germline V gene sequence: CDR1 MDHEN, CDR2 SYDVKM. The CDR3 sequence: CASSLPGQGQRPFGNTIYF. The CDR3 coding sequence is TGTGCCAGCAGTCTTCCGGGACAGGGCCAAAGGCCATTTGGAAACACCATATATTTT.

The rearrangement joins TRBV18 to TRBJ2-5; D may be TRBD1 (5 bases). Germline V gives CDR1 KGHSH, CDR2 LQKENI. There are 17 residues in the CDR3. V shed 5 bases and J shed 4 bases, with 23 bases lying between them. CDR3 coding DNA: TGTGCCAGCTCATCCTCGACAGTCACAAACCAGGGAGAGACCCAGTACTTC. It translates to CASSSSTVTNQGETQYF.

This chain joins TRBV12-3 or TRBV12-4 and TRBJ2-3; D remains unclear. Trimming shortened V by 3 bases and J by 8 bases, and 3 bases separated the two germline ends. The CDR3 covers 10 residues. The CDR3 protein is CASSFGTQYF. CDR3 in DNA: TGTGCCAGCAGTTTCGGTACGCAGTATTTT.

This clone was seen only once. This chain connects TRBV19 to TRBJ1-1; 8 bases are shared with TRBD1. The CDR3 has 17 amino acids. The trim removed 7 bases at V and 8 bases at J, leaving 21 bases unmatched. Germline values: CDR1 LNHDA, CDR2 SQIVND (reference sequence). In DNA form, the CDR3 reads TGTGCCAGTACCGGCGGGCAGGGGGCGGGTTATAACAAGGAAGCTTTCTTT. It is translated as CASTGGQGAGYNKEAFF. Looking up the rest from reference TRBV19 and TRBJ1-1 gives the full variable domain: DGGITQSPKYLFRKEGQNVTLSCEQNLNHDAMYWYRQDPGQGLRLIYYSQIVNDFQKGDIAEGYSVSREKKESFPLTVTSAQKNPTAFYLCASTGGQGAGYNKEAFFGQGTRLTVV.

This clone was found once. The genes are TRBV27 and TRBJ2-3, with 12 bases fitting TRBD2. Germline V gene data show CDR1 as MNHEY and CDR2 as SMNVEV (reference sequence). V was clipped by 6 bases and J by 2 bases; unmatched bases: 6. The length of the CDR3 is 16 residues. CDR3 region: CASRRTSGASTDTQYF. The CDR3 bases are TGTGCCAGCAGACGGACTAGCGGGGCCTCCACAGATACGCAGTATTTT.

The V call is TRBV19, the J call TRBJ1-2; D possibly corresponds to TRBD1 (6 bases). Germline V lookup: CDR1 LNHDA, CDR2 SQIVND (reference sequence). V gave up 9 bases and J gave up 4 bases, with 21 bases separating them. There are 15 residues in the CDR3. CDR3 sequence reads: CARQQGSVYLYGYTF. The CDR3 region has the DNA TGTGCCAGGCAACAGGGATCGGTTTATCTCTATGGCTACACCTTC. Full variable domain (outside the CDR3, taken from reference TRBV19 and TRBJ1-2): DGGITQSPKYLFRKEGQNVTLSCEQNLNHDAMYWYRQDPGQGLRLIYYSQIVNDFQKGDIAEGYSVSREKKESFPLTVTSAQKNPTAFYLCARQQGSVYLYGYTFGSGTRLTVV.

V is TRBV5-8 and J is TRBJ1-1; no definite D call. Germline V gene lookup returns CDR1 SGHTS and CDR2 YDEGEE. The CDR3 is made up of 14 amino acids. The ends were cut back, 2 bases at V and 4 bases at J, with 12 bases in the middle. The CDR3 loop reads CASSFGYGVTEAFF. In DNA, the CDR3 is TGTGCCAGCAGCTTTGGGTACGGGGTCACTGAAGCTTTCTTT.